Included here is one TCR beta chain sequence, with context. The data derive from a study of blood T cell repertoires in COVID-19. As for the study in general: The cDNA or gDNA used as material had been derived from T cells, B-cell-depleted T cells, or PBMCs.

CDR1 is SNHLY, CDR2 FYNNEI, per germline. The V end was cut by 3 bases, the J end by 4 bases, with 9 bases between. The CDR3 has 13 residues. Using immunoSEQ multiplex PCR, the repertoire was profiled, and TCRdb retains in-frame clones only, with some absent. The table includes around 240,000 clones, just under 90% detected once. Exposed participants came across a COVID-19 case within 2 weeks before study entry. This TCR was recovered from a man in his fifties or sixties who had been exposed to COVID-19. The chain is built from TRBV2 and TRBJ1-2, with D uncertain. Sequenced: PBMCs or T cells enriched from blood (not recorded which). For the CDR3, the DNA is TGTGCCAGCAGTGATGGAGGTGTCTATGGCTACACCTTC. This translates into CASSDGGVYGYTF. Supplemented by reference TRBV2 and TRBJ1-2, the full variable domain reads EPEVTQTPSHQVTQMGQEVILRCVPISNHLYFYWYRQILGQKVEFLVSFYNNEISEKSEIFDDQFSVERPDGSNFTLKIRSTKLEDSAMYFCASSDGGVYGYTFGSGTRLTVV.